Sequencing of this T cell receptor (beta chain) was carried out in a study of cytomegalovirus exposure and HLA in healthy donors. Study-wide context: About 85 million unique TCRs from HLA-typed donors were held in an early release of data. Findings of the study overall: Exclusion as indistinguishable affected some V segments, including TRBV6-2 and TRBV6-3. High specificity and sensitivity for cytomegalovirus status were reported for the classifier. Testing in vitro showed a few CMV-associated chains specific for CMV antigens.

A note on this clone: Its antigen is undetermined.

The CDR3 is made up of 13 amino acids. Germline loops: CDR1 MGHRA, CDR2 YSYEKL. J was trimmed by 7 bases and V by 3 bases; bases with no gene match: 5. The PCR used 60 Vbeta and 13 Jbeta primers. This table comes from immunoSEQ multiplex PCR, and its TCRdb copy is limited to in-frame clones, with some not included. The sample has hundreds of thousands of clones, about 74% seen once. The sample was PBMCs. The gene calls are TRBV4-1 and TRBJ1-1; 7 nucleotides align to TRBD1. The receptor was derived from a middle-aged man in good health and CMV-seronegative. CDR3 in amino acids: CASSHRTGVEAFF. In DNA form, the CDR3 reads TGCGCCAGCAGCCACCGAACAGGGGTTGAAGCTTTCTTT.